The rows below give T cell receptor beta chains drawn from one sample of a study of cytomegalovirus exposure and HLA in healthy donors. This table comes from immunoSEQ multiplex PCR, and its TCRdb copy is limited to in-frame clones, with some not included. The sample lists roughly 40,000 clones, approximately 52% occurring once. Sequenced input: PBMCs. Receptors originate from a human donor in good health. CDR3s include the opening cysteine and the closing phenylalanine or tryptophan. A D gene is named only where the DNA matches it firmly. Only part of the rows carry a size: once, few, many, or a class if the clone is expanded.

J gene: TRBJ1-6
V gene: TRBV7-2
D gene: .
CDR3 length: 14
clone size: .
CDR3 DNA: TGTGCCAGCAGCGCACACAGGGCGAATTCACCCCTCCACTTT
CDR3 protein: CASSAHRANSPLHF

J gene: TRBJ2-5
V gene: TRBV5-1
D gene: TRBD2
CDR3 length: 15
clone size: .
CDR3 DNA: TGCGCCAGCAGCCGCCAAGCGGGGGTGGGAGAGACCCAGTACTTC
CDR3 protein: CASSRQAGVGETQYF

J gene: TRBJ2-5
V gene: TRBV19
D gene: TRBD2
CDR3 length: 13
clone size: .
CDR3 DNA: TGTGCCAGTAGTACTGGACTAGCTGGGACCCAGTACTTC
CDR3 protein: CASSTGLAGTQYF

J gene: TRBJ2-7
V gene: TRBV5-5
D gene: TRBD2
CDR3 length: 16
clone size: .
CDR3 DNA: TGTGCCAGCAGCAAGACCAGACTAGCGGGGTCCTACGAGCAGTACTTC
CDR3 protein: CASSKTRLAGSYEQYF

J gene: TRBJ1-2
V gene: TRBV18
D gene: .
CDR3 length: 13
clone size: .
CDR3 DNA: TGTGCCAGCTCACCAGAGGGGGAAGGTGGCTACACCTTC
CDR3 protein: CASSPEGEGGYTF

J gene: TRBJ2-1
V gene: TRBV27
D gene: .
CDR3 length: 14
clone size: .
CDR3 DNA: TGTGCCAGCAGCCTAAAATTAACAGGGTTGGAGCAGTTCTTC
CDR3 protein: CASSLKLTGLEQFF

J gene: TRBJ1-2
V gene: TRBV7-2
D gene: TRBD1
CDR3 length: 14
clone size: .
CDR3 DNA: TGTGCCAGCAGCTTACAGGGGGCGTACAATGGCTACACCTTC
CDR3 protein: CASSLQGAYNGYTF

J gene: TRBJ2-1
V gene: TRBV5-1
D gene: TRBD2
CDR3 length: 16
clone size: .
CDR3 DNA: TGCGCCAGCAGCTCCCCGGGACTAGCGGGGAGCAATGAGCAGTTCTTC
CDR3 protein: CASSSPGLAGSNEQFF

J gene: TRBJ2-7
V gene: TRBV6-1
D gene: .
CDR3 length: 11
clone size: few
CDR3 DNA: TGTGCCAGCAGTGCAGGGTACGAGCAGTACTTC
CDR3 protein: CASSAGYEQYF

J gene: TRBJ1-2
V gene: TRBV9
D gene: .
CDR3 length: 17
clone size: .
CDR3 DNA: TGTGCCAGCAGCCCAACCGGGTGGCCCCCGCACTACTATGGCTACACCTTC
CDR3 protein: CASSPTGWPPHYYGYTF

J gene: TRBJ2-3
V gene: TRBV7-9
D gene: TRBD2
CDR3 length: 19
clone size: .
CDR3 DNA: TGTGCCAGCAGCTTAGCGTCGCGGGCTAGCGGGGGGGAAAGGAATACGCAGTATTTT
CDR3 protein: CASSLASRASGGERNTQYF

J gene: TRBJ2-7
V gene: TRBV7-2
D gene: TRBD2
CDR3 length: 15
clone size: few
CDR3 DNA: TGTGCCAGCAGCTTAGGACTAGCGGGAACCTACGAGCAGTACTTC
CDR3 protein: CASSLGLAGTYEQYF

J gene: TRBJ1-2
V gene: TRBV4-3
D gene: .
CDR3 length: 16
clone size: few
CDR3 DNA: TGCGCCAGCACTATATCGGTGGGAGGGGGGAGCTATGGCTACACCTTC
CDR3 protein: CASTISVGGGSYGYTF

J gene: TRBJ2-3
V gene: TRBV9
D gene: TRBD2
CDR3 length: 18
clone size: .
CDR3 DNA: TGTGCCAGCAGCTCAGCCGTGACTAGCGGGAGTCCCGCAGATACGCAGTATTTT
CDR3 protein: CASSSAVTSGSPADTQYF

J gene: TRBJ2-2
V gene: TRBV10-2
D gene: .
CDR3 length: 14
clone size: .
CDR3 DNA: TGCGCCACCGGAGGGACCAAAATCACCGGGGAGCTGTTTTTT
CDR3 protein: CATGGTKITGELFF

J gene: TRBJ1-1
V gene: TRBV27
D gene: .
CDR3 length: 11
clone size: few
CDR3 DNA: TGTGCCAGCATCGGGAACACTGAAGCTTTCTTT
CDR3 protein: CASIGNTEAFF

J gene: TRBJ1-3
V gene: TRBV18
D gene: .
CDR3 length: 16
clone size: .
CDR3 DNA: TGTGCCAGCTCACCGACAGGTCAAATCTCTGGAAACACCATATATTTT
CDR3 protein: CASSPTGQISGNTIYF

J gene: TRBJ1-2
V gene: TRBV7-9
D gene: .
CDR3 length: 14
clone size: few
CDR3 DNA: TGTGCCAGCAGCTTGGAGGTTCGGGTGTATGGCTACACCTTC
CDR3 protein: CASSLEVRVYGYTF

J gene: TRBJ2-3
V gene: TRBV27
D gene: TRBD1
CDR3 length: 16
clone size: .
CDR3 DNA: TGTGCCAGCAGTCCTTGGACAGGGTTTAGCACAGATACGCAGTATTTT
CDR3 protein: CASSPWTGFSTDTQYF

J gene: TRBJ1-5
V gene: TRBV13
D gene: TRBD1
CDR3 length: 12
clone size: .
CDR3 DNA: TGTGCCAGCAGCTGGGGGGACAGCCCCCAGCATTTT
CDR3 protein: CASSWGDSPQHF

J gene: TRBJ1-4
V gene: TRBV27
D gene: TRBD1
CDR3 length: 14
clone size: .
CDR3 DNA: TGTGCCAGCAGCCGCGCAGGGGGGAATGAAAAACTGTTTTTT
CDR3 protein: CASSRAGGNEKLFF

J gene: TRBJ2-3
V gene: TRBV7-3
D gene: .
CDR3 length: 16
clone size: .
CDR3 DNA: TGTGCCAGCAGCCTCAATGCGGGCGGAGGGAGTTATACGCAGTATTTT
CDR3 protein: CASSLNAGGGSYTQYF

J gene: TRBJ1-2
V gene: TRBV7-2
D gene: TRBD1
CDR3 length: 16
clone size: .
CDR3 DNA: TGTGCCAGCAGCTACACCTCCGGGACAGTAGAATATGGCTACACCTTC
CDR3 protein: CASSYTSGTVEYGYTF

J gene: TRBJ2-7
V gene: TRBV7-9
D gene: TRBD1
CDR3 length: 17
clone size: .
CDR3 DNA: TGTGCCAGCAGCCTATCCCCGACAGGGCGACGTTCCTACGAGCAGTACTTC
CDR3 protein: CASSLSPTGRRSYEQYF

J gene: TRBJ2-7
V gene: TRBV30
D gene: TRBD2
CDR3 length: 15
clone size: .
CDR3 DNA: TGTGCCTGGAGTCACCTAGGCGGGAGCTCCTACGAGCAGTACTTC
CDR3 protein: CAWSHLGGSSYEQYF

J gene: TRBJ1-2
V gene: TRBV7-8
D gene: .
CDR3 length: 13
clone size: .
CDR3 DNA: TGTGCCAGCAGCCCAGGAAATTCCTATGGCTACACCTTC
CDR3 protein: CASSPGNSYGYTF

J gene: TRBJ2-3
V gene: TRBV27
D gene: .
CDR3 length: 13
clone size: .
CDR3 DNA: TGTGCCGGCAGTGGGGCCTACACAGATACGCAGTATTTT
CDR3 protein: CAGSGAYTDTQYF

J gene: TRBJ2-5
V gene: TRBV5-1
D gene: TRBD2
CDR3 length: 15
clone size: few
CDR3 DNA: TGCGCCAGCAGCTTGGACCTGAGACAGCGGGAGGTCCAGTACTTC
CDR3 protein: CASSLDLRQREVQYF

J gene: TRBJ1-2
V gene: TRBV20-1
D gene: .
CDR3 length: 11
clone size: .
CDR3 DNA: TGCAGTGCAACCTTGGGGGGTGGCTACACCTTC
CDR3 protein: CSATLGGGYTF